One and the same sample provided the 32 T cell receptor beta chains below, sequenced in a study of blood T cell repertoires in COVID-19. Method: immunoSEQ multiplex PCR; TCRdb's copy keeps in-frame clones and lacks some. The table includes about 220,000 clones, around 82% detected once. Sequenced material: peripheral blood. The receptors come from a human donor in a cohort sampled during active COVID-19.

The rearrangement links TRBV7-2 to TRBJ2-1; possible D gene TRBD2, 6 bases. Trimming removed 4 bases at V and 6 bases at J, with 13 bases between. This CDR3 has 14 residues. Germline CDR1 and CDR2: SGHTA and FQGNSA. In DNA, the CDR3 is TGTGCCAGCAGCTCCGTCCGGGGGATCAATGAGCAGTTCTTC. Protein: CASSSVRGINEQFF. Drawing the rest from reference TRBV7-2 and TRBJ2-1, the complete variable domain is GAGVSQSPSNKVTEKGKDVELRCDPISGHTALYWYRQSLGQGLEFLIYFQGNSAPDKSGLPSDRFSAERTGGSVSTLTIQRTQQEDSAVYLCASSSVRGINEQFFGPGTRLTVL.

The CDR3 loop is CASSWRVGTGRGTEAFF. The CDR3 region has the DNA TGTGCCAGCAGCTGGAGGGTCGGGACAGGGAGGGGCACTGAAGCTTTCTTT. This chain joins TRBV5-6 and TRBJ1-1; 9 bases are shared with TRBD1. The V segment lost 3 bases and the J segment 4 bases; nucleotides outside the gene matches: 13. The length of the CDR3 is 17 residues. Germline V gene sequence: CDR1 SGHDT, CDR2 YYEEEE.

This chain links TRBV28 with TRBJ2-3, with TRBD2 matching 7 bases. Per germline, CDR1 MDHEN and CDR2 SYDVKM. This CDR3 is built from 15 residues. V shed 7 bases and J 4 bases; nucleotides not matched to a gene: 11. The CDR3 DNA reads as TGTGCCAGCACTCCTGCACGGGGGGTAGCAGATACGCAGTATTTT. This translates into CASTPARGVADTQYF.

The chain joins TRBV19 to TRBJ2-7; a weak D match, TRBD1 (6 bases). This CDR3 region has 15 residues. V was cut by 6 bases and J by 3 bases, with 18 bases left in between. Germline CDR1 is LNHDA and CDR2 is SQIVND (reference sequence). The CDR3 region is CASRKRGRGGYEQYF. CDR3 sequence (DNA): TGTGCCAGTAGAAAAAGAGGCAGGGGCGGCTACGAGCAGTACTTC.

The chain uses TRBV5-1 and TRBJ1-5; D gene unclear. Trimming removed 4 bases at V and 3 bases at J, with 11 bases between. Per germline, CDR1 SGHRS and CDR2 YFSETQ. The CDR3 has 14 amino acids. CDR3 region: CASSPDGDNQPQHF. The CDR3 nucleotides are TGCGCCAGCAGCCCTGACGGAGACAATCAGCCCCAGCATTTT. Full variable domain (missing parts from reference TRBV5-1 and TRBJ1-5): KAGVTQTPRYLIKTRGQQVTLSCSPISGHRSVSWYQQTPGQGLQFLFEYFSETQRNKGNFPGRFSGRQFSNSRSEMNVSTLELGDSALYLCASSPDGDNQPQHFGDGTRLSIL.

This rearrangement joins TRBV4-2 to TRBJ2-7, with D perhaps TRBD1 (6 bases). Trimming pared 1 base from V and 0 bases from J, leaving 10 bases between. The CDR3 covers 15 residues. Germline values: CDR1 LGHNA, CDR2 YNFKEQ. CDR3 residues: CASSQGEQGSYEQYF. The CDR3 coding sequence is TGTGCCAGCAGCCAAGGAGAACAGGGCTCCTACGAGCAGTACTTC.

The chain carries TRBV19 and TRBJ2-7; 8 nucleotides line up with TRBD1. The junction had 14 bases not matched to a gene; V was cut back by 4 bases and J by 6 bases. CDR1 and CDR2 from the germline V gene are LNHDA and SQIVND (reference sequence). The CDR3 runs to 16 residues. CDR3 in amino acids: CASSTSRRTGLSEQYF. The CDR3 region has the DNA TGTGCCAGTAGTACATCCCGCCGGACAGGGCTCTCCGAGCAGTACTTC.

CDR3 DNA: TGTGCCAGCAGCCAACAGACGGACACTGAAGCTTTCTTT. Protein: CASSQQTDTEAFF. J is TRBJ1-1 and V is TRBV11-3; D gene ambiguous. Germline V gene sequence: CDR1 SGHNT, CDR2 YENEEA. Trimming took off 5 bases at V and 3 bases at J, with 10 bases between the two ends. This CDR3 contains 13 residues.

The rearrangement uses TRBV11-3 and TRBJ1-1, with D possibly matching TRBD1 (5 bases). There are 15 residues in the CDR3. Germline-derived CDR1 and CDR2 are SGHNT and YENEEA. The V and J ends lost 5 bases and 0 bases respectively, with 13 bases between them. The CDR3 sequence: CASSPGGTMNTEAFF. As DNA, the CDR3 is TGTGCCAGCAGCCCGGGCGGGACCATGAACACTGAAGCTTTCTTT.

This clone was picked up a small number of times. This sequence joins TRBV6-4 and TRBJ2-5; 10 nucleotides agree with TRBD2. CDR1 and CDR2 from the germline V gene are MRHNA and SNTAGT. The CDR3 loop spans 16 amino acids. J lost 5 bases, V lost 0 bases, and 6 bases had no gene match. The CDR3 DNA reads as TGTGCCAGCAGTGACTCCAAGCGGGAGGGCCGGGAGACCCAGTACTTC. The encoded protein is CASSDSKREGRETQYF.

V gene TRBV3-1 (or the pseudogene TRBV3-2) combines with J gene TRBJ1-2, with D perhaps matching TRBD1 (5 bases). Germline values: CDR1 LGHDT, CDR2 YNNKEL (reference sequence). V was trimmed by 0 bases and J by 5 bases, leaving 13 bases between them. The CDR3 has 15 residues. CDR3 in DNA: TGTGCCAGCAGCCAAGATTCGGGGGGTTTGTATGGCTACACCTTC. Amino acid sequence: CASSQDSGGLYGYTF.

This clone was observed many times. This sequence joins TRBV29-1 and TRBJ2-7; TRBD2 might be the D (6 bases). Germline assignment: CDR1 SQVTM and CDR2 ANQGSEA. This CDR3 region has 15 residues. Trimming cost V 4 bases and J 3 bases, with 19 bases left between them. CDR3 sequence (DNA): TGCAGCGTTGTTATCGGGCGGGGCCCTTTCTACGAGCAGTACTTC. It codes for CSVVIGRGPFYEQYF.

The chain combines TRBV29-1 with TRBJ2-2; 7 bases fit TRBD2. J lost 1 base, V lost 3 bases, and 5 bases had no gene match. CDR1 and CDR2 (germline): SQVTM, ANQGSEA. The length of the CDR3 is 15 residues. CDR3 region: CSVEGGEGNTGELFF. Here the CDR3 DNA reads TGCAGCGTTGAGGGGGGGGAGGGGAACACCGGGGAGCTGTTTTTT.

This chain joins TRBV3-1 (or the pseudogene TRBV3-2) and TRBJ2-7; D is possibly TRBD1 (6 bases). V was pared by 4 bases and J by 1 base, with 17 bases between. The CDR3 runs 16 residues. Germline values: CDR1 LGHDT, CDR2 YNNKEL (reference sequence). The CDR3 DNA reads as TGTGCCAGCAGCCTACTATCCGGGACACTGTCCTACGAGCAGTACTTC. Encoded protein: CASSLLSGTLSYEQYF.

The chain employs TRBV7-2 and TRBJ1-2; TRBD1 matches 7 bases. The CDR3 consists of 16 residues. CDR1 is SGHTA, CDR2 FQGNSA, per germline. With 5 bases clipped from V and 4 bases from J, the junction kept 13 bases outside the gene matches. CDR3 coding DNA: TGTGCCAGCAGCACGAGACAGGGACCTAAGACCTATGGCTACACCTTC. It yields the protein CASSTRQGPKTYGYTF.

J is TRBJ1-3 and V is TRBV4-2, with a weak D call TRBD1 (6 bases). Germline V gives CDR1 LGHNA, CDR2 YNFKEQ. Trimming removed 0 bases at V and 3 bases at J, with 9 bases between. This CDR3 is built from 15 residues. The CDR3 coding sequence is TGTGCCAGCAGCCAAGAATCAGGGGTTGGAAACACCATATATTTT. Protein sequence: CASSQESGVGNTIYF.

The chain's CDR3 is CAISESDRNRGTQYF. The CDR3 nucleotides read TGTGCCATCAGTGAGTCCGACAGGAATCGGGGGACCCAGTACTTC. J is TRBJ2-5 and V is TRBV10-3, with TRBD1 as a possible D gene (6 bases). Germline CDR1 reads ENHRY; CDR2 reads SYGVKD. This CDR3 comprises 15 residues. V lost 0 bases and J lost 7, with 15 bases in between.

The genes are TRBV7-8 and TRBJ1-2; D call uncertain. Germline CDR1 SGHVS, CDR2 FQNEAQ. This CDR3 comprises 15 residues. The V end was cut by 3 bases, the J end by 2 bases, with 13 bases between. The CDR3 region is CASSFSVNSNYGYTF. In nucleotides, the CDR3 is TGTGCCAGCAGCTTTTCAGTGAATTCCAACTATGGCTACACCTTC.

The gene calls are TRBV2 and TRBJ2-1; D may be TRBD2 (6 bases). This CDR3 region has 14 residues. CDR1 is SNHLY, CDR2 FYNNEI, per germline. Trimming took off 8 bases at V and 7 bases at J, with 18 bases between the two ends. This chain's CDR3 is CASGRLVIGNEQFF. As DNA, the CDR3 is TGTGCCAGCGGACGACTAGTTATTGGGAATGAGCAGTTCTTC.

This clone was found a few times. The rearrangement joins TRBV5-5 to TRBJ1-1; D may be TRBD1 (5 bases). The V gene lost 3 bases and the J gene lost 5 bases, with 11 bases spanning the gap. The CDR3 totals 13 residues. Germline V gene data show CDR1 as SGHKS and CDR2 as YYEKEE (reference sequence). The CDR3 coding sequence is TGTGCCAGCAGCTGGGGGGAAGGGACTGAAGCTTTCTTT. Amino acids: CASSWGEGTEAFF.

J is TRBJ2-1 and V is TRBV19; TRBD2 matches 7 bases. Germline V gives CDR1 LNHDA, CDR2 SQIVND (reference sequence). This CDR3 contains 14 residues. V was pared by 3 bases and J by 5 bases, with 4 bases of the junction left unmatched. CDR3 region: CASSIGLADNEQFF. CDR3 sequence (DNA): TGTGCCAGTAGTATTGGGCTAGCGGACAATGAGCAGTTCTTC.

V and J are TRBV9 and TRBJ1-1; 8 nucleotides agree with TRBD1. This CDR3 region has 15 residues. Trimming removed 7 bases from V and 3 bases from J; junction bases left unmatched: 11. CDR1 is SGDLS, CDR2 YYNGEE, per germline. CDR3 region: CASRALQTGDTEAFF. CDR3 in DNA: TGTGCCAGCCGAGCCCTTCAGACAGGGGACACTGAAGCTTTCTTT. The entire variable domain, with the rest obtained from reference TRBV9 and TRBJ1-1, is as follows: DSGVTQTPKHLITATGQRVTLRCSPRSGDLSVYWYQQSLDQGLQFLIQYYNGEERAKGNILERFSAQQFPDLHSELNLSSLELGDSALYFCASRALQTGDTEAFFGQGTRLTVV.

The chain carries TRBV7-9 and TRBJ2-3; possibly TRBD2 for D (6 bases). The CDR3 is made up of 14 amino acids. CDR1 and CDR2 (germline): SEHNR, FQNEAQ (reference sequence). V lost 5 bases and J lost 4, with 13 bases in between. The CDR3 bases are TGTGCCAGCAGCCATGAGTGGGAGGCAGATACGCAGTATTTT. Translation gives CASSHEWEADTQYF.

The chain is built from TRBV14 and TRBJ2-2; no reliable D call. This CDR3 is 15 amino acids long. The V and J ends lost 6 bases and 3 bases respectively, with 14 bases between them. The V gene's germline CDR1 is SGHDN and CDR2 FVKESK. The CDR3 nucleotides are TGTGCCAGCAGTCGACTGACTCTAGACACCGGGGAGCTGTTTTTT. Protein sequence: CASSRLTLDTGELFF.

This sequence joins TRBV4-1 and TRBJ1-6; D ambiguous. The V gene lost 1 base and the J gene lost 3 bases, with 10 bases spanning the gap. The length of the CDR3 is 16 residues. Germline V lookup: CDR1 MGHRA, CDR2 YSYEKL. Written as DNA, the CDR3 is TGCGCCAGCAGCCAAGCTTCGACACACTATAATTCACCCCTCCACTTT. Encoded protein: CASSQASTHYNSPLHF.

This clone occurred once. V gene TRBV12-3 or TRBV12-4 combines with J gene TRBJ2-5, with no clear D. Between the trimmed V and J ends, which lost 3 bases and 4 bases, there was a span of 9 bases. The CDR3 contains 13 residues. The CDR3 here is CASSLGLGETQYF. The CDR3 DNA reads TGTGCCAGCAGTTTGGGTCTAGGAGAGACCCAGTACTTC.

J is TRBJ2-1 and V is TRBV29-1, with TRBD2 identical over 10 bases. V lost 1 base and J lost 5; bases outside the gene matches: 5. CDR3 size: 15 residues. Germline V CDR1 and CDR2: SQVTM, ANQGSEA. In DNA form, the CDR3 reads TGCAGCGTTGAAGGGGGAGCGGGAGGGAACAATGAGCAGTTCTTC. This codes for CSVEGGAGGNNEQFF.

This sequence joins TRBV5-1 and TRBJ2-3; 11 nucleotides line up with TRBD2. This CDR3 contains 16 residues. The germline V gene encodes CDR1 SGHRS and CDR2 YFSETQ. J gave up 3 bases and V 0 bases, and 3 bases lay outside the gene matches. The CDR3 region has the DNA TGCGCCAGCAGCTTGGAGGTAGCGGGGGGGACAGATACGCAGTATTTT. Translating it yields CASSLEVAGGTDTQYF.

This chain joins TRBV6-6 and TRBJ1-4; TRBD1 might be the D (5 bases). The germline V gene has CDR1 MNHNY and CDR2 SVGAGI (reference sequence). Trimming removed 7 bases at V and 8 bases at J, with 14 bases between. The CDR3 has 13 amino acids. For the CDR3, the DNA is TGTGCCAGCAAAGACAGTCTAGAGGAAAAACTGTTTTTT. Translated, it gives CASKDSLEEKLFF.

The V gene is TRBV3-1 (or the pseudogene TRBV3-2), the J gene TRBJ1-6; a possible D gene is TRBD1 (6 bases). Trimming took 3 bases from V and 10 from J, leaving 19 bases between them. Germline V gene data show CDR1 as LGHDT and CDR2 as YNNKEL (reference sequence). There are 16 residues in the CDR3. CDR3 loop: CASSHPGGGRRSPLHF. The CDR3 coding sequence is TGTGCCAGCAGCCACCCTGGGGGGGGGCGCAGGTCACCCCTCCACTTT.

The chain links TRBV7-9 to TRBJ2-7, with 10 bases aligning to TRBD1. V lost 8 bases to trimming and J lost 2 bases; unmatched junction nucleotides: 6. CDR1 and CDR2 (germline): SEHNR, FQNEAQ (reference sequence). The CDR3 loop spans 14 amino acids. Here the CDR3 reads CASGSGQGAYEQYF. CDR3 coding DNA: TGTGCCAGCGGGTCAGGACAGGGGGCCTACGAGCAGTACTTC.

The CDR3 nucleotides read TGTGCCAGCTGCCCCCGAGGGTGGGGTCCCTACGAGCAGTACTTC. This encodes CASCPRGWGPYEQYF. This rearrangement joins TRBV6-2 or TRBV6-3 to TRBJ2-7, with TRBD2 as a possible D gene (5 bases). The CDR3 consists of 15 residues. CDR1 is MNHEY, CDR2 SVGEGT, per germline. Trimming pared 8 bases from V and 2 bases from J, leaving 19 bases between.